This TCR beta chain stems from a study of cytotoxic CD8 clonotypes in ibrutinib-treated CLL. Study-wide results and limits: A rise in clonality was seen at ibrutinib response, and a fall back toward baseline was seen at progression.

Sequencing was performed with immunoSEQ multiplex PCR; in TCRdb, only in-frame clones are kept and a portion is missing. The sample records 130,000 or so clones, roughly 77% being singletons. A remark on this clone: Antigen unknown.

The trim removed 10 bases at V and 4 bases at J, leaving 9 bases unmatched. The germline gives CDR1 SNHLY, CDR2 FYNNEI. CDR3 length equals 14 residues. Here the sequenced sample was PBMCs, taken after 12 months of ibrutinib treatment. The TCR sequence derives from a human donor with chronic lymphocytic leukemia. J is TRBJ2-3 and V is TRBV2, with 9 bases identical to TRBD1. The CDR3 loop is CATHRGQGADTQYF. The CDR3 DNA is TGTGCCACCCACAGGGGGCAAGGGGCAGATACGCAGTATTTT.